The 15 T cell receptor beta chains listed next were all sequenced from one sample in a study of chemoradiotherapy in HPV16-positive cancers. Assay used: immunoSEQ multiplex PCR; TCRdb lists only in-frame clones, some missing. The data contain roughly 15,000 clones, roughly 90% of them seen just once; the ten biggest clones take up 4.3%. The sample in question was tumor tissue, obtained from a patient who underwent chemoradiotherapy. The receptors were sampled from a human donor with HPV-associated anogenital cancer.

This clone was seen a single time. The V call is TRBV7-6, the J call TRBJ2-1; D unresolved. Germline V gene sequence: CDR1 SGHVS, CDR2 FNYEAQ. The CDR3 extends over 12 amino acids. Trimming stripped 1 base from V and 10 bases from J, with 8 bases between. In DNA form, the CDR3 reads TGTGCCAGCAGCTTAGTCAACGGGGAGCAGTTCTTC. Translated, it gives CASSLVNGEQFF.

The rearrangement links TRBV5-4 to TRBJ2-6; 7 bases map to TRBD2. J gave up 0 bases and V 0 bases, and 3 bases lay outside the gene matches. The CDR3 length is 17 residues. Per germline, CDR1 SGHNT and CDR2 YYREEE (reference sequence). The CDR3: CASSLERGSSGANVLTF. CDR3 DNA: TGTGCCAGCAGCTTGGAGCGGGGAAGCTCTGGGGCCAACGTCCTGACTTTC.

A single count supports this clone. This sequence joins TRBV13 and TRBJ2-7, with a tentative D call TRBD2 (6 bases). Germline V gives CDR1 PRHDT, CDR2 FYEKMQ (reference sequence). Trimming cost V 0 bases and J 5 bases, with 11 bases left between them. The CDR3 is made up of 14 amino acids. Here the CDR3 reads CASSLGGSTHEQYF. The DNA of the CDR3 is TGTGCCAGCAGCTTAGGCGGGAGTACCCACGAGCAGTACTTC.

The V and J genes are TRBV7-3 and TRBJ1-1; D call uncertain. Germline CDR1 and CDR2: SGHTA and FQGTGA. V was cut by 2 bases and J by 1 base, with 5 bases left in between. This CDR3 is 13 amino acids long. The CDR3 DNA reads TGTGCCAGCAGCTTAGATACGAACACTGAAGCTTTCTTT. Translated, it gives CASSLDTNTEAFF.

This chain's CDR3 is CASSPWDPNQPQHF. The CDR3 region has the DNA TGTGCCAGCAGCCCTTGGGACCCAAATCAGCCCCAGCATTTT. V usage is TRBV28 and J usage is TRBJ1-5; perhaps TRBD1 as D (5 bases). Trimming took off 6 bases at V and 4 bases at J, with 13 bases between the two ends. The germline V gene encodes CDR1 MDHEN and CDR2 SYDVKM. The CDR3 has 14 amino acids.

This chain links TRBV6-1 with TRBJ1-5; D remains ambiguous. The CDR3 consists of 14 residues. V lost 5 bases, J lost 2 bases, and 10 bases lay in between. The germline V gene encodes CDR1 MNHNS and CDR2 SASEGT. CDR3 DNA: TGTGCCAGCAGTCGGGCAGGCCGCAATCAGCCCCAGCATTTT. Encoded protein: CASSRAGRNQPQHF.

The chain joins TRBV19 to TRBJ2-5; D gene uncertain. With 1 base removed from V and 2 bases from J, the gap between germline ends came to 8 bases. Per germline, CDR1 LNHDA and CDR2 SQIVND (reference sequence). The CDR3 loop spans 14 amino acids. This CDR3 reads CASSIGHRQETQYF. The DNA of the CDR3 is TGTGCCAGTAGTATAGGTCACAGACAAGAGACCCAGTACTTC. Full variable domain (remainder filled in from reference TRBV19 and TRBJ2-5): DGGITQSPKYLFRKEGQNVTLSCEQNLNHDAMYWYRQDPGQGLRLIYYSQIVNDFQKGDIAEGYSVSREKKESFPLTVTSAQKNPTAFYLCASSIGHRQETQYFGPGTRLLVL.

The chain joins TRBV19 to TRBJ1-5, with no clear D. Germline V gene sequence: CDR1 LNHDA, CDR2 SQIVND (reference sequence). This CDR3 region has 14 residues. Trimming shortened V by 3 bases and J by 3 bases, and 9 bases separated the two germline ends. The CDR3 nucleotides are TGTGCCAGTAGTATTGGTCTGGACAATCAGCCCCAGCATTTT. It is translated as CASSIGLDNQPQHF.

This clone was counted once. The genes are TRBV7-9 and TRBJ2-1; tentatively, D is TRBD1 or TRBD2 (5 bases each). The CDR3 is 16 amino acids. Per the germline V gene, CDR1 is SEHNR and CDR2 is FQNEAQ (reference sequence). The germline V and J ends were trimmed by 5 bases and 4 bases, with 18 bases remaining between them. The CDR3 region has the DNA TGTGCCAGCAGCCCCCGAACCGAGAGGGGTTACAATGAGCAGTTCTTC. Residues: CASSPRTERGYNEQFF.

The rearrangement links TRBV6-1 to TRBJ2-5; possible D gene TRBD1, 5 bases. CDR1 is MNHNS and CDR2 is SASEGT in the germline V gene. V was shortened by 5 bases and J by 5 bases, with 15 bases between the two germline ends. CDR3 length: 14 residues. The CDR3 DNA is TGTGCCAGCAGTACTATGCAGGGTCCGGAGACCCAGTACTTC. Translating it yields CASSTMQGPETQYF.

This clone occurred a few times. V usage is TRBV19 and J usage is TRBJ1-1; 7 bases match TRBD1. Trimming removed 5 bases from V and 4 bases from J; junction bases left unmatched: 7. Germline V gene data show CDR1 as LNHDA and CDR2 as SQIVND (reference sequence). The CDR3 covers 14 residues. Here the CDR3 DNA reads TGTGCCAGTAGTTGGAGAGGGGGCGGCACTGAAGCTTTCTTT. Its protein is CASSWRGGGTEAFF.

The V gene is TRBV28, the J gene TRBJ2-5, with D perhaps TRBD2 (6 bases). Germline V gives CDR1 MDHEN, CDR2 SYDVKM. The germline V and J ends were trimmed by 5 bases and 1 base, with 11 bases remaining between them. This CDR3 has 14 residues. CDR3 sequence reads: CASSQISGQETQYF. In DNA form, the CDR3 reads TGTGCCAGCAGTCAGATTAGCGGCCAAGAGACCCAGTACTTC.

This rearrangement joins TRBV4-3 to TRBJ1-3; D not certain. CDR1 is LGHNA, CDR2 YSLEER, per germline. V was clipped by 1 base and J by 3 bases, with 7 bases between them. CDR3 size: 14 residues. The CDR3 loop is CASSQGAFGNTIYF. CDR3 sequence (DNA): TGCGCCAGCAGCCAAGGGGCATTTGGAAACACCATATATTTT.

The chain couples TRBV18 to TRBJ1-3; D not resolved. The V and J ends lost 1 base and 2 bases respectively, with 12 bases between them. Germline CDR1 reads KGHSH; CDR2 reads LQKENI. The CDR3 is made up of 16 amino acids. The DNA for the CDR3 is TGTGCCAGCTCACCACAGGGCCACAGTACTGGAAACACCATATATTTT. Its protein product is CASSPQGHSTGNTIYF.

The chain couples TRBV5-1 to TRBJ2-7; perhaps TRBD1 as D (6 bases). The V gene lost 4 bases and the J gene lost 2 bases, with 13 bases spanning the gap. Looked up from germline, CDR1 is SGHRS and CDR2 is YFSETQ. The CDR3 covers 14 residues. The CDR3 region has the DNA TGCGCCAGCAGCCCAGGGGATAGGGCCTACGAGCAGTACTTC. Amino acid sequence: CASSPGDRAYEQYF.